Reported below is one T cell receptor (beta chain). The target antigen is unknown. Germline-derived CDR1 and CDR2 are SGHTA and FQGNSA. The germline V and J ends were trimmed by 5 bases and 1 base, with 6 bases remaining between them. CDR3 length: 14 residues. These data originate in a study of T cell responses to AZD1222 COVID-19 vaccine. Overall study findings and caveats: Unmutated regions of variants are reportedly targeted by nearly half of spike-specific TCRs. Mostly white British, mostly female donors; authors suggested clonal diversity may be underestimated. Vaccination with two AZD1222 doses was followed by a rise in Spike-specific TCR breadth and depth.

This table comes from immunoSEQ multiplex PCR, and its TCRdb copy is limited to in-frame clones, with some not included. Seen here are approximately 100,000 clones, approximately 86% observed once, and the top ten hold roughly 13%. This specimen consisted of peripheral blood, obtained on day 0 of MenACWY control vaccination. The J gene is TRBJ2-6, the V gene TRBV7-2; D might be TRBD2 (6 bases). This receptor was identified in an adult in good health. DNA of the CDR3: TGTGCCAGCAGCGGGGGGTCTGGGGCCAACGTCCTGACTTTC. It is translated as CASSGGSGANVLTF. Complete variable domain (other parts from reference TRBV7-2 and TRBJ2-6): GAGVSQSPSNKVTEKGKDVELRCDPISGHTALYWYRQSLGQGLEFLIYFQGNSAPDKSGLPSDRFSAERTGGSVSTLTIQRTQQEDSAVYLCASSGGSGANVLTFGAGSRLTVL.